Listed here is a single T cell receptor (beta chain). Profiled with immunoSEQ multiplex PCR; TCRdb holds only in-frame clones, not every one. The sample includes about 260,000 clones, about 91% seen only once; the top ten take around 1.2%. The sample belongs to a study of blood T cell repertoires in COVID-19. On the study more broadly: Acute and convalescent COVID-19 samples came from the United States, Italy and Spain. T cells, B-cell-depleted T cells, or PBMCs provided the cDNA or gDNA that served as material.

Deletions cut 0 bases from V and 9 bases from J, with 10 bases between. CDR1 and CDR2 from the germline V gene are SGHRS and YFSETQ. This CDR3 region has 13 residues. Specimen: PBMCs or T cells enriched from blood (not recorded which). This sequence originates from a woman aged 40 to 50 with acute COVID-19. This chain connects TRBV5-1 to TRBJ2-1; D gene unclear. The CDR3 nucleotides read TGCGCCAGCAGCTTGGGGCTGGGCCCTGAGCAGTTCTTC. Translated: CASSLGLGPEQFF.